The clone carrying this T cell receptor (beta chain) was counted many times. Its antigen is as yet unknown. The study defined stable Graves' hyperthyroidism as no ophthalmopathy progression within 18 months. Using roughly 9.4 ml of fresh peripheral blood, PBMCs were prepared. This specimen comes from a study of T cells in Graves' hyperthyroidism and ophthalmopathy. Whole-study findings and limits: Most thyroid clonotypes that were expanded above 0.001 also turned up in blood. From stable hyperthyroidism, ophthalmopathy was separated by a 13 V-J model.

The germline CDR1 and CDR2 sequences are DFQATT and SNEGSKA (reference sequence). The CDR3 is 15 amino acids. Germline trimming cut 6 bases from V and 0 bases from J; bases unmatched to any gene: 7. Regions amplified from RNA transcripts were the TCR beta CDR3 regions. HTBI primers were used for first-round RT-PCR of the TCR CDR3. TCRdb reanalysed the multiplex PCR reads using MiXCR and keeps one entry per CDR3 protein. The sample consists of approximately 330,000 distinct CDR3 sequences, 18% of them appearing once. J is TRBJ2-4 and V is TRBV20-1; 8 bases are shared with TRBD1. Input material: blood. The receptor's source is a woman aged 50 to 60 with Graves' hyperthyroidism. The CDR3 DNA follows: TGCAGTGCAAACACAGGGGGACTAGCCAAAAACATTCAGTACTTC. As protein: CSANTGGLAKNIQYF.